Listed below are T cell receptor beta chains from one sample, sequenced in a study of CD4+ T cells in melanoma. Clones were sequenced by immunoSEQ multiplex PCR, and TCRdb holds only the in-frame ones, with some missing. The sample holds around 130,000 clones; around 90% are singletons and the top ten take 1.5%. These receptors all come from a human donor with melanoma. Both conserved end residues are part of each CDR3. A D gene is named only where the DNA matches it firmly. Expanded clones get a size class; other rows say once, few or many, or leave the size out.

j_call	d_call	v_call	clone_size	cdr3_nt	cdr3_aa
TRBJ2-7	TRBD1	TRBV5-4	NA	TGTGCCAGCAGCCTCGACAGGGGAAACTACGAGCAGTACTTC	CASSLDRGNYEQYF
TRBJ1-6	TRBD1	TRBV7-6	once	TGTGCCAGCAGCTTGAGGGGGCGGAGTAATTCACCCCTCCACTTT	CASSLRGRSNSPLHF
TRBJ1-5	TRBD1	TRBV2	NA	TGTGCCAGCAGTGGACAGGGTGATCAGCCCCAGCATTTT	CASSGQGDQPQHF
TRBJ2-3	NA	TRBV29-1	NA	TGCAGCGTTGCGGTGGTCCGTAGCACAGATACGCAGTATTTT	CSVAVVRSTDTQYF
TRBJ2-5	TRBD2	TRBV25-1	NA	TGTGCCAGCGCCGGGGGGGCAGTGCAAGAGACCCAGTACTTC	CASAGGAVQETQYF
TRBJ1-5	NA	TRBV18	once	TGTGCCAGCTCACCACGCCAGGGAGATCAGCCCCAGCATTTT	CASSPRQGDQPQHF
TRBJ2-3	NA	TRBV6-5	NA	TGTGCCAGCAGTTTAACCCGAACGGCAGATACGCAGTATTTT	CASSLTRTADTQYF
TRBJ2-1	NA	TRBV11-1	NA	TGTGCCAGCAGCTTAGTACACTACAATGAGCAGTTCTTC	CASSLVHYNEQFF
TRBJ2-7	NA	TRBV11-2	NA	TGTGCCAGCAGCTCCGACAGGAGAGGCTACGAGCAGTACTTC	CASSSDRRGYEQYF
TRBJ1-1	NA	TRBV30	NA	TGTGCCTGGAGTCTCCACCTAGGACTCTCGGAAAAGTACGGCACTGAAGCTTTCTTT	CAWSLHLGLSEKYGTEAFF
TRBJ1-1	TRBD1	TRBV7-9	NA	TGTGCCAGCAGCCGGACAGGGGGGAGTTCTCCGAACACTGAAGCTTTCTTT	CASSRTGGSSPNTEAFF
TRBJ2-7	TRBD2	TRBV5-4	once	TGTGCCAGCAGCACGACTAGCGGGGGTTACTACGAGCAGTACTTC	CASSTTSGGYYEQYF
TRBJ2-1	TRBD1	TRBV5-6	NA	TGTGCCAGCAGCTTCTGGGACAGAAATTACAATGAGCAGTTCTTC	CASSFWDRNYNEQFF
TRBJ1-2	NA	TRBV18	NA	TGTGCCAGCTCACCACTCGCGGAGGATCATGGCTACACCTTC	CASSPLAEDHGYTF
TRBJ1-1	TRBD1	TRBV7-9	NA	TGTGCCAGCAGCTTTGGACAGGGCACTGAAGCTTTCTTT	CASSFGQGTEAFF
TRBJ2-7	NA	TRBV5-1	NA	TGCGCCAGCAGCTTCGCCCCTTCAGGGGAGCAGTACTTC	CASSFAPSGEQYF
TRBJ2-2	TRBD1	TRBV14	NA	TGTGCCAGCAGCCTTGGACAGGTGAACACCGGGGAGCTGTTTTTT	CASSLGQVNTGELFF
TRBJ2-5	NA	TRBV11-2	once	TGTGCCAGCAGCTTTCGGGGGGAGACCCAGTACTTC	CASSFRGETQYF
TRBJ1-4	NA	TRBV18	NA	TGTGCCAGCTCACCAGGACAGACCGCAGCTTTTAATGAAAAACTGTTTTTT	CASSPGQTAAFNEKLFF
TRBJ2-7	NA	TRBV2	NA	TGTGCCAGCAGTGAAGGGCTGGAACTAAACCCCAACTTTAGATCCTACGAGCAGTACTTC	CASSEGLELNPNFRSYEQYF
TRBJ1-1	TRBD1	TRBV5-4	NA	TGTGCCAGCAGCGCAAGGACAGGGAGGATGACTGAAGCTTTCTTT	CASSARTGRMTEAFF
TRBJ2-7	TRBD1	TRBV30	NA	TGTGCCTGGAGTGCCACCGGGACAGGGTCCCACGAGCAGTACTTC	CAWSATGTGSHEQYF
TRBJ2-7	TRBD1	TRBV27	NA	TGTGCCAGCAGTACTACCCCGGGACAGGGCTACGAGCAGTACTTC	CASSTTPGQGYEQYF
TRBJ1-2	TRBD1	TRBV18	NA	TGTGCCAGCTCACCCTTGATCGCGACAGGGGGCGTTGGCTACACCTTC	CASSPLIATGGVGYTF
TRBJ2-4	NA	TRBV7-9	NA	TGTGCCAGCAGCCTTAGCTCAACAGGGGCCAAAAACATTCAGTACTTC	CASSLSSTGAKNIQYF
TRBJ2-7	TRBD1	TRBV5-4	NA	TGTGCCAGCAGCTACCCGGGACAGGGAAGCTACGAGCAGTACTTC	CASSYPGQGSYEQYF
TRBJ1-2	NA	TRBV28	NA	TGTGCCAGCAGAAGGGACCTGTCGATTGGCTACACCTTC	CASRRDLSIGYTF
TRBJ2-7	NA	TRBV6-5	NA	TGTGCCAGCAGTTACTCGGAGGGGTCGGAGCAGTACTTC	CASSYSEGSEQYF
TRBJ2-1	NA	TRBV5-1	NA	TGCGCCAGCAGCTTGCTTGTCTCGGAACGAGAGCAGTTCTTC	CASSLLVSEREQFF
TRBJ1-4	NA	TRBV9	NA	TGTGCCAGCAGCGTAGGGGCAGGGGCGTTCGGTGAAAAACTGTTTTTT	CASSVGAGAFGEKLFF
TRBJ1-6	NA	TRBV5-4	NA	TGTGCCAGCAGCCCCACGGGAGGCGGGTTGAATTCACCCCTCCACTTT	CASSPTGGGLNSPLHF
TRBJ2-1	TRBD2	TRBV4-1	NA	TGCGCCAGCAGCCAAGCCGGGACTAGCAATGAGCAGTTCTTC	CASSQAGTSNEQFF
TRBJ1-2	TRBD1	TRBV10-3	NA	TGTGCCATCAGGTACATGACAGGGTATGGCTACACCTTC	CAIRYMTGYGYTF
TRBJ2-7	NA	TRBV5-1	NA	TGCGCCAGCAGCTTGCGTGTAGCGTCACCCTACGAGCAGTACTTC	CASSLRVASPYEQYF
TRBJ2-1	TRBD2	TRBV5-1	NA	TGCGCCAGCAGCTTGATTCTTAGCGGGAATGAGCAGTTCTTC	CASSLILSGNEQFF
TRBJ2-5	TRBD1	TRBV6-1	NA	TGTGCCAGCAGTGAAGGCCAGGGGGCCTTAACACAGGAGACCCAGTACTTC	CASSEGQGALTQETQYF
TRBJ1-2	TRBD1	TRBV6-5	once	TGTGCCAGCAGCAGCCCGGGACAGACCTACTATGGCTACACCTTC	CASSSPGQTYYGYTF
TRBJ2-2	NA	TRBV29-1	NA	TGCAGCGTTGTGGCCGGATACACCGGGGAGCTGTTTTTT	CSVVAGYTGELFF
TRBJ2-7	NA	TRBV11-2	NA	TGTGCCAGCAGCCCCGGGCGCCGCCCCTACGAGCAGTACTTC	CASSPGRRPYEQYF
TRBJ2-3	NA	TRBV6-6	NA	TGTGCCAGCAGTTATGCTGGCACAGATACGCAGTATTTT	CASSYAGTDTQYF
TRBJ2-7	NA	TRBV4-1	NA	TGCGCCAGCAGCCAACTGGGGGCCTCCTACGAGCAGTACTTC	CASSQLGASYEQYF
TRBJ2-2	NA	TRBV6-7	NA	TGTGCCAGCAGGACCGCGGTGGGACATGCCTTGTTTTCATGTGGCCGGGAGCTGTTTTTT	CASRTAVGHALFSCGRELFF
TRBJ1-4	TRBD1	TRBV10-2	NA	TGCGCCAGCAGTGGCCAGGGGGGAAATGAAAAACTGTTTTTT	CASSGQGGNEKLFF
TRBJ2-1	TRBD2	TRBV11-3	once	TGTGCCAGCTCCCCTAGCGGGGGATACAATGAGCAGTTCTTC	CASSPSGGYNEQFF
TRBJ1-5	TRBD1	TRBV4-2	NA	TGTGCCAGCAGCCAGGACAGGGTCTCCAATCAGCCCCAGCATTTT	CASSQDRVSNQPQHF
TRBJ1-3	NA	TRBV19	once	TGTGCCAGTAGTCCGATCAGGGCTGCAGGAAACACCATATATTTT	CASSPIRAAGNTIYF
TRBJ1-1	NA	TRBV6-5	NA	TGTGCCAGCAGTAGGACAGTGAACACTGAAGCTTTCTTT	CASSRTVNTEAFF
TRBJ2-5	TRBD2	TRBV5-6	few	TGTGCCAGCAGTACTCTTAGCGGGGTAGAGACCCAGTACTTC	CASSTLSGVETQYF
TRBJ2-3	NA	TRBV19	NA	TGTGCCAGTATGGCGGCAGGGAAGTATACGCAGTATTTT	CASMAAGKYTQYF
TRBJ2-3	TRBD2	TRBV6-1	NA	TGTGCCAGCAGTGCGCGCGGGGGGATAAAAGATACGCAGTATTTT	CASSARGGIKDTQYF
TRBJ1-2	NA	TRBV18	NA	TGTGCCAGCTCACCTACCGACAGCCTCTATGGCTACACCTTC	CASSPTDSLYGYTF
TRBJ2-7	NA	TRBV7-9	NA	TGTGCCAGCAGCTGGGACCTCTACGAGCAGTACTTC	CASSWDLYEQYF
TRBJ2-7	TRBD1	TRBV18	NA	TGTGCCAGCTCACCAGGGACAGGGTACGAGCAGTACTTC	CASSPGTGYEQYF
TRBJ2-3	TRBD1	TRBV7-9	NA	TGTGCCAGCAGCCCACCAGGGACAGGGTGGACGCAGTATTTT	CASSPPGTGWTQYF
TRBJ2-5	NA	TRBV7-6	NA	TGTGCCAGCAGCCCCGGTGGGGCAGTCGAAGAGACCCAGTACTTC	CASSPGGAVEETQYF
TRBJ1-1	NA	TRBV5-8	NA	TGTGCCAGCAGCTTACCGGGGCGTGCTTTCTTT	CASSLPGRAFF